Sequencing of this T cell receptor (beta chain) was carried out in a study of radiation and T cells in renal cell carcinoma. Some clones are missing from TCRdb's copy, which holds only in-frame ones; the method was immunoSEQ multiplex PCR. The sample consists of approximately 140,000 clones, over 80% of them appearing once. Trimming pared 5 bases from V and 3 bases from J, leaving 11 bases between. Germline CDR1 reads SGHNT; CDR2 reads YYREEE (reference sequence). The CDR3 runs 13 residues. The time point: baseline pretreatment blood. Documented treatment: 15 Gy SBRT to primary tumor, nephrectomy 4 weeks later.

The V gene is TRBV5-4, the J gene TRBJ2-5; no reliable D call. The origin of this receptor is a woman aged 45-59 years with renal cell carcinoma. Sequenced here: blood, sampled from a patient whose treatment included radiotherapy and nephrectomy. CDR3 coding DNA: TGTGCCAGCAGTGGTCCCGGAAAAGAGACCCAGTACTTC. Residues: CASSGPGKETQYF.